Shown below are 25 T cell receptor beta chains from a single sample sequenced in a study of regulatory dendritic cells for organ transplantation. Generated by immunoSEQ multiplex PCR, the TCRdb table keeps only in-frame clones and is missing some. This sample has 18,000 or so clones, with around 79% found just once. Allogeneic regulatory or mature dendritic cells were co-cultured for 5 days with CFSE-labeled sorted T cells at 1:10. What these receptors recognize is not known. Sequencing was performed on memory CD4+ T cells from blood cultured with regulatory dendritic cells. The subset was: CD45RO+ memory T cells. These receptors were taken from a human donor in good health.

The genes are TRBV27 and TRBJ2-1; D could derive from TRBD1 or TRBD2 (5 bases each). The germline CDR1 and CDR2 sequences are MNHEY and SMNVEV (reference sequence). This CDR3 has 15 residues. With 3 bases removed from V and 3 bases from J, the gap between germline ends came to 12 bases. The DNA for the CDR3 is TGTGCCAGCAGTTTTAGAGGGACGATCTACAATGAGCAGTTCTTC. This encodes CASSFRGTIYNEQFF.

The chain recombines TRBV11-2 with TRBJ2-1; 9 nucleotides line up with TRBD1. The junction had 11 bases not matched to a gene; V was cut back by 2 bases and J by 12 bases. CDR1 and CDR2 (germline): SGHAT, FQNNGV. This CDR3 has 15 residues. The CDR3: CASSLIGTGSLGQFF. CDR3 in DNA: TGTGCCAGCAGCTTAATAGGGACAGGGTCCCTTGGGCAGTTCTTC.

The chain is built from TRBV6-1 and TRBJ2-3, with D possibly called TRBD1 or TRBD2 (5 bases each). This CDR3 contains 20 residues. V was pared by 0 bases and J by 4 bases, with 26 bases between. The germline CDR1 and CDR2 sequences are MNHNS and SASEGT. CDR3: CASSEALLGTWGRRADTQYF. In DNA, the CDR3 is TGTGCCAGCAGTGAAGCGCTTCTGGGGACCTGGGGCAGGCGAGCAGATACGCAGTATTTT.

The chain combines TRBV19 with TRBJ2-5, with 7 bases lining up with TRBD1. CDR1 is LNHDA, CDR2 SQIVND, per germline (reference sequence). V lost 6 bases, J lost 5 bases, and 0 bases stayed unmatched. The CDR3 runs to 11 residues. DNA for the CDR3: TGTGCCAGTAGACAGGGGGAGACCCAGTACTTC. It translates to CASRQGETQYF.

The chain recombines TRBV28 with TRBJ2-2; possibly TRBD2 for D (6 bases). V lost 2 bases to trimming and J lost 2 bases, with 9 bases between them. Per the germline V gene, CDR1 is MDHEN and CDR2 is SYDVKM. The CDR3 contains 15 residues. In DNA form, the CDR3 reads TGTGCCAGCAGTTTAGGAGGGGTTAACACCGGGGAGCTGTTTTTT. This codes for CASSLGGVNTGELFF.

The chain carries TRBV5-8 and TRBJ1-5, with a weak D call TRBD1 (5 bases). Trimming cost V 5 bases and J 2 bases, with 14 bases left between them. Germline values: CDR1 SGHTS, CDR2 YDEGEE. The CDR3 loop spans 15 amino acids. As DNA, the CDR3 is TGTGCCAGCAGACTCGACAGACCGGGCAATCAGCCCCAGCATTTT. Its protein is CASRLDRPGNQPQHF.

This rearrangement joins TRBV15 to TRBJ2-1, with 7 bases identical to TRBD2. The junction had 22 bases not matched to a gene; V was cut back by 2 bases and J by 6 bases. This CDR3 is built from 20 residues. The germline V gene encodes CDR1 LNHNV and CDR2 YYDKDF (reference sequence). The CDR3 protein is CATSRTLMVGEGSYRNEQFF. CDR3 DNA: TGTGCCACCAGCAGAACTCTGATGGTTGGGGAGGGGAGCTATCGCAATGAGCAGTTCTTC.

This chain links TRBV19 with TRBJ1-1; 9 nucleotides match TRBD1. V was clipped by 6 bases and J by 1 base; unmatched bases: 12. The CDR3 sequence is 17 residues long. Germline CDR1 reads LNHDA; CDR2 reads SQIVND (reference sequence). CDR3 in amino acids: CASSIRTGASGNTEAFF. CDR3 nucleotide sequence: TGTGCCAGTAGCATACGGACAGGGGCGTCGGGGAACACTGAAGCTTTCTTT.

The V and J genes are TRBV9 and TRBJ2-5; tentative D call: TRBD2 (5 bases). V was clipped by 3 bases and J by 4 bases, with 13 bases between them. CDR1 SGDLS and CDR2 YYNGEE come from the germline V gene. The CDR3 totals 14 residues. The CDR3 DNA follows: TGTGCCAGCAGCGCCCCCCTAGCCCCAGAGACCCAGTACTTC. Translating it yields CASSAPLAPETQYF.

A word on this clone: An end of the junction differs from the germline gene, which may be a read error. V usage is TRBV7-7 and J usage is TRBJ2-5; 7 nucleotides line up with TRBD1. The CDR3 totals 13 residues. CDR1 is SSHAT, CDR2 FNYEAQ, per germline (reference sequence). CDR3 in DNA: TGTGCTAGCAGCAGGGGGTACCAAGAGACCCAGTACTTC. Protein: CASSRGYQETQYF.

The chain is built from TRBV27 and TRBJ2-5, with 7 bases identical to TRBD1. Germline CDR1 and CDR2: MNHEY and SMNVEV (reference sequence). The CDR3 has 13 amino acids. V lost 4 bases and J lost 3; bases outside the gene matches: 2. The CDR3 region is CASSSTGEETQYF. The CDR3 coding sequence is TGTGCCAGCAGTTCTACAGGGGAAGAGACCCAGTACTTC.

V and J are TRBV5-5 and TRBJ2-7; no firm D call. V lost 0 bases to trimming and J lost 0 bases, with 7 bases between them. CDR1 is SGHKS, CDR2 YYEKEE, per germline (reference sequence). The CDR3 loop spans 14 amino acids. The CDR3 sequence is CASSLASNSYEQYF. The DNA for the CDR3 is TGTGCCAGCAGCTTGGCCTCCAACTCCTACGAGCAGTACTTC.

The chain couples TRBV18 to TRBJ2-2; D ambiguous. Per the germline V gene, CDR1 is KGHSH and CDR2 is LQKENI. The CDR3 has 15 amino acids. V was trimmed by 2 bases and J by 0 bases, leaving 7 bases between them. DNA of the CDR3: TGTGCCAGCTCACCAGCCGTCTCGAACACCGGGGAGCTGTTTTTT. The encoded protein is CASSPAVSNTGELFF.

The genes are TRBV4-2 and TRBJ2-3, with D uncertain. The V gene lost 1 base and the J gene lost 3 bases, with 14 bases spanning the gap. The CDR3 sequence is 16 residues long. The germline CDR1 and CDR2 sequences are LGHNA and YNFKEQ. The CDR3 nucleotides are TGTGCCAGCAGCCAAGGCCGGGCCTCTAGAACAGATACGCAGTATTTT. Translating it yields CASSQGRASRTDTQYF.

The chain links TRBV10-1 to TRBJ2-7, with 8 nucleotides matching TRBD1. The CDR3 is 17 amino acids. With V trimmed by 5 bases and J by 1 base, 13 bases remained unmatched. Per the germline V gene, CDR1 is WNHNN and CDR2 is SYGVQD (reference sequence). CDR3 sequence reads: CASSPTERQGKSYEQYF. CDR3 sequence (DNA): TGCGCCAGCAGTCCCACGGAACGACAGGGGAAATCCTACGAGCAGTACTTC.

The chain has TRBV2 and TRBJ2-5; TRBD2 agrees at 11 bases. Trimming removed 6 bases from V and 5 bases from J; junction bases left unmatched: 8. From germline, CDR1 is SNHLY and CDR2 FYNNEI. There are 15 residues in the CDR3. CDR3 nucleotide sequence: TGTGCCAGCAGGGTTAACTTAGCGGGGGGGGAGACCCAGTACTTC. It specifies CASRVNLAGGETQYF. The variable domain in full, completed from reference TRBV2 and TRBJ2-5, reads EPEVTQTPSHQVTQMGQEVILRCVPISNHLYFYWYRQILGQKVEFLVSFYNNEISEKSEIFDDQFSVERPDGSNFTLKIRSTKLEDSAMYFCASRVNLAGGETQYFGPGTRLLVL.

The rearrangement joins TRBV4-3 to TRBJ1-1, with 7 bases that match TRBD1. The CDR3 runs to 13 residues. Germline values: CDR1 LGHNA, CDR2 YSLEER. J lost 12 bases, V lost 3 bases, and 10 bases had no gene match. The CDR3, as DNA: TGCGCCAGCAGCCATCCCTCGGACAGGCGGACTTTCTTT. It specifies CASSHPSDRRTFF.

This clone was observed a handful of times. The rearrangement links TRBV6-5 to TRBJ2-7; weak D call: TRBD1 (5 bases). The germline gives CDR1 MNHEY, CDR2 SVGAGI. This CDR3 spans 15 amino acids. V was pared by 0 bases and J by 2 bases, with 11 bases between. CDR3 nucleotides: TGTGCCAGCAGTTACTCTTACGCAGGGACCTACGAGCAGTACTTC. Translating gives CASSYSYAGTYEQYF.

CDR3 DNA sequence: TGTGCCAGCAGTAGCGGGGGTGTCGTAGAGACCCAGTACTTC. Translated, it gives CASSSGGVVETQYF. The V call is TRBV7-9, the J call TRBJ2-5; 9 nucleotides line up with TRBD2. This CDR3 comprises 14 residues. With V trimmed by 6 bases and J by 4 bases, 6 bases remained unmatched. The germline V gene has CDR1 SEHNR and CDR2 FQNEAQ (reference sequence).

This clone has a handful of counts. The J gene is TRBJ1-5, the V gene TRBV19; a possible D gene is TRBD1 (5 bases). The germline CDR1 and CDR2 sequences are LNHDA and SQIVND (reference sequence). The V gene lost 6 bases and the J gene lost 2 bases, with 8 bases spanning the gap. This CDR3 region has 13 residues. CDR3 in DNA: TGTGCCAGTAGCGGGACCGGCAATCAGCCCCAGCATTTT. Translated: CASSGTGNQPQHF.

The CDR3 reads CASSFRTGNEKLFF. The CDR3 DNA sequence: TGTGCCAGCAGTTTTCGGACAGGGAATGAAAAACTGTTTTTT. The rearrangement joins TRBV28 to TRBJ1-4, with 8 bases identical to TRBD1. Germline V lookup: CDR1 MDHEN, CDR2 SYDVKM. There are 14 residues in the CDR3. J lost 5 bases, V lost 3 bases, and 2 bases had no gene match.

The chain joins TRBV4-1 to TRBJ2-7; TRBD1 agrees at 10 bases. Per the germline V gene, CDR1 is MGHRA and CDR2 is YSYEKL. This CDR3 has 15 amino acids. Trimming removed 4 bases from V and 4 bases from J; junction bases left unmatched: 7. The CDR3 DNA sequence: TGCGCCAGCAGCCTAAACGACAGGGGGCTATACGAGCAGTACTTC. It is translated as CASSLNDRGLYEQYF.

This rearrangement joins TRBV2 to TRBJ2-6, with a weak D call TRBD2 (5 bases). The V and J ends lost 5 bases and 1 base respectively, with 9 bases between them. This CDR3 comprises 15 residues. In germline, CDR1 is SNHLY, CDR2 FYNNEI. For the CDR3, the DNA is TGTGCCAGCAGTCCTGGACTTTCTGGGGCCAACGTCCTGACTTTC. Its translation is CASSPGLSGANVLTF. The complete variable domain, with remaining parts taken from reference TRBV2 and TRBJ2-6, reads EPEVTQTPSHQVTQMGQEVILRCVPISNHLYFYWYRQILGQKVEFLVSFYNNEISEKSEIFDDQFSVERPDGSNFTLKIRSTKLEDSAMYFCASSPGLSGANVLTFGAGSRLTVL.

This clone has only one observation. The V and J genes are TRBV28 and TRBJ2-7; TRBD1 matches at 9 bases. The CDR3 extends over 14 amino acids. V lost 8 bases, J lost 5 bases, and 10 bases stayed unmatched. CDR1 and CDR2 from the germline V gene are MDHEN and SYDVKM. CDR3 in amino acids: CASLSGQGAHEQYF. Here the CDR3 DNA reads TGTGCCAGCCTCTCGGGACAGGGAGCCCACGAGCAGTACTTC.

V is TRBV10-3 and J is TRBJ1-1; possible D gene TRBD1, 5 bases. The CDR3 loop spans 15 amino acids. Germline CDR1 and CDR2: ENHRY and SYGVKD. The V end lost 0 bases, the J end lost 1 base, and 9 bases lay between the germline ends. The CDR3 DNA sequence: TGTGCCATCAGTGAGTCTCAGGGCCGGAACACTGAAGCTTTCTTT. Amino acids: CAISESQGRNTEAFF.